The sequence of this T cell receptor (beta chain) was determined in a study of tumor-infiltrating lymphocytes in primary liver carcinoma (TCRdb year 2017). For the study in its entirety: The five patients, three men and two women aged 30 to 69 years, had hepatocellular carcinoma (four) or combined HCC and intrahepatic cholangiocarcinoma (one). The five patients had tumors staged T1-T3 N0M0, with maximum diameters ranging from roughly 4 to 10 cm. Samples yielded roughly 3.5 to 7.13 million productive TCRbeta reads; read depth did not differ significantly between tissue types. For each liver tumor, the study sampled five regions along with adjacent normal tissue and blood, and applied TCRbeta repertoire sequencing, expression microarrays and whole-exome sequencing. A total of around 35 specimens from 5 patients went through TCRbeta repertoire sequencing, namely 25 tumor regions, 5 adjacent noncancerous liver tissues and 5 peripheral blood samples. To link TCRbeta repertoire diversity with the local molecular phenotype, the roughly 27 tumor region samples were profiled using Agilent mRNA microarrays. Reproducibility between technical replicate repertoires was high, with correlation coefficients above 0.95 and mean shared-clone rates roughly 0.87. General findings and caveats noted by the study authors: Only the TCR beta chain was sequenced, which likely underestimates true repertoire diversity because unpaired alpha chains were not captured. Only roughly 7-25% of top clones appeared in all five regions of a tumor, which suggests that tumor-infiltrating T cells are spatially heterogeneous. Repertoire overlap was higher between tumor regions (mean around 36%) than tumor-adjacent (around 17%) or tumor-blood (approximately 14%) pairs, consistent with antigen-driven expansion. Because the samples were bulk and unsorted, CD4+ and CD8+ T cell repertoires could not be compared. The study included only a few patients, and the authors note findings should be validated in a larger study. A significantly larger repertoire fraction was made up by the top 250 clones in tumors than in blood (p = 0.039).

Total RNA and DNA were co-extracted without cell sorting from 20-30 mg of bulk tissue using the AllPrep DNA/RNA mini kit. Surgical resection was performed in China between late 2015 and March 2016 on about 5 patients with histopathologically diagnosed primary liver carcinoma. At the time of sampling, the patients had chronic HBV infection and had not received any treatment. Each tumor was sampled at five spatially separated regions: the superior, inferior, left-lateral and right-lateral poles and the tumor centre. Histology showed that every tumor sample contained more than 80% viable tumor cells. Fresh tumor and adjacent tissue pieces were bisected; one half was stored in RNAlater at -80°C, the other sent for histology. Using a constant-region primer and ProtoScript II reverse transcriptase, TCRbeta-specific cDNA was reverse-transcribed from 500 ng total RNA. TCRbeta libraries were built with three nested multiplex PCR rounds, a slightly modified ARM-PCR procedure. Each of the first two PCR rounds ran for approximately 10 cycles and used multiplex TRBV1-TRBV30 forward primers together with a Cbeta reverse primer. Sample barcodes and Illumina adapters were added in a final 25-cycle PCR using Deep VentR polymerase. Before sequencing, amplicons of 200-500 bp were gel-purified using a QIAquick gel extraction kit. An Illumina HiSeq 2500 was used to sequence the TCRbeta amplicons, generating 250-bp paired-end reads. As for how the authors treated the data: To recover full CDR3 sequences, reads were quality-trimmed using Trimmomatic v0.33 and paired reads were then merged using FLASH v1.2.11. V, D and J germline segments were assigned to the rearranged TCRbeta sequences using MiGEC v1.2.1b. VDJtools v1.0.0 computed clonotype statistics and Shannon-Wiener diversity indices. Except for diversity analysis, only the 250 most abundant clonotypes of each sample were used in subsequent analyses to reduce sampling bias. TCRdb handled the public reads itself, with Q25 trimming in fastp and clone calling in MiXCR, and kept productive beta chains. Rows are combined by CDR3 protein, so each entry shows the most common genes and DNA. TCRdb's processing, not the study's, gives the V and J calls here. The table for this sample lists approximately 110,000 distinct CDR3 sequences; around two thirds of them were counted only once. The top ten clones comprise roughly 8.8% of the sample.

Taken from the germline V gene, the CDR1 and CDR2 loops are SGHNT and YENEEA. The CDR3 runs 15 residues from the cysteine to the phenylalanine. Left in the record is the CDR3 DNA by itself, 45 bases read in frame from the first base. In regard to this clonotype: The antigen this receptor binds is unknown. One junction end disagrees with the germline gene, perhaps due to a read error.

This sequence was found in an older woman with primary liver carcinoma and hepatitis B virus infection. The chain is encoded by TRBV11-3 joined to TRBJ2-3; the D gene remains uncertain. What was sequenced was liver tumor tissue from sampling region 1. According to the study, the label for this sample's cell subset or site signals: tumor region T1, superior pole. The CDR3 protein: CTSSLRAMGTDTQYF. DNA sequence: TGTACCAGCAGCTTAAGAGCGATGGGCACAGATACGCAATATTTT.